A single sample gave rise to the 9 T cell receptor beta chains below, sequenced in a study of cytomegalovirus exposure and HLA in healthy donors. With 60 Vbeta and 13 Jbeta primers, the PCR was carried out. Assay: immunoSEQ multiplex PCR; the TCRdb copy retains only in-frame clones and omits some. This repertoire includes about 110,000 clones. Specimen: PBMCs. These receptors were taken from a man aged 50 to 60 in good health and CMV-seronegative.

The chain recombines TRBV29-1 with TRBJ1-1; possibly TRBD1 for D (6 bases). The germline V gene has CDR1 SQVTM and CDR2 ANQGSEA. This CDR3 has 12 amino acids. The V gene lost 6 bases and the J gene lost 1 base, with 9 bases spanning the gap. The CDR3 region is CSVQQGNTEAFF. The CDR3 DNA sequence: TGCAGCGTCCAACAGGGGAACACTGAAGCTTTCTTT.

The CDR3 DNA follows: TGTGCCAGCAGCCCGGGACTAGCGGGAGGGAATGAGCAGTTCTTC. Translated, it gives CASSPGLAGGNEQFF. This chain uses TRBV5-4 with TRBJ2-1; 16 bases align to TRBD2. Germline V lookup: CDR1 SGHNT, CDR2 YYREEE (reference sequence). This CDR3 region has 15 residues. V trimming: 4 bases; J trimming: 7 bases; junction bases outside the gene matches: 2.

CDR3 coding DNA: TGTGCCAGCAGCTTCACTAGCGGGCCGACCACCGGGGAGCTGTTTTTT. It encodes CASSFTSGPTTGELFF. V and J are TRBV5-6 and TRBJ2-2, with 9 bases aligning to TRBD2. Per the germline V gene, CDR1 is SGHDT and CDR2 is YYEEEE. The CDR3 consists of 16 residues. The J segment lost 4 bases and the V segment lost 2 bases, leaving 6 bases of the junction unmatched.

The gene calls are TRBV10-3 and TRBJ1-1, with D possibly being TRBD1 (6 bases). This CDR3 comprises 14 residues. Trimming removed 6 bases from V and 4 bases from J, with 15 bases in between. Germline assignment: CDR1 ENHRY and CDR2 SYGVKD. CDR3 in amino acids: CAIRKDSYTTEAFF. The CDR3 bases are TGTGCCATCAGGAAGGACAGCTATACCACTGAAGCTTTCTTT.

The chain carries TRBV9 and TRBJ2-6, with D perhaps TRBD2 (6 bases). V lost 4 bases to trimming and J lost 1 base, with 15 bases between them. This CDR3 region has 17 residues. The germline gives CDR1 SGDLS, CDR2 YYNGEE. The CDR3 protein is CASSPRTGGSGANVLTF. CDR3 nucleotides: TGTGCCAGCAGCCCCCGAACCGGGGGTTCTGGGGCCAACGTCCTGACTTTC.

The V and J genes are TRBV7-9 and TRBJ2-7; 9 bases match TRBD2. There are 13 residues in the CDR3. Germline V gene data show CDR1 as SEHNR and CDR2 as FQNEAQ (reference sequence). J lost 1 base, V lost 8 bases, and 3 bases had no gene match. The CDR3 reads CASQLAGSYEQYF. DNA for the CDR3: TGTGCCAGCCAACTAGCGGGTTCCTACGAGCAGTACTTC.

This chain uses TRBV2 with TRBJ1-1; D may be TRBD1 (5 bases). V was shortened by 1 base and J by 1 base, with 10 bases between the two germline ends. CDR1 is SNHLY, CDR2 FYNNEI, per germline. This CDR3 has 15 residues. The CDR3 DNA reads TGTGCCAGCAGTGAAGGCGGGGGGGGGAACACTGAAGCTTTCTTT. Its translation is CASSEGGGGNTEAFF.

The genes are TRBV27 and TRBJ1-5; TRBD1 aligns across 12 bases. Per the germline V gene, CDR1 is MNHEY and CDR2 is SMNVEV (reference sequence). Losses at the gene ends were 5 bases for V and 5 bases for J; bases not matched to a gene: 4. The CDR3 runs 15 residues. The CDR3 reads CASSPRDRGHQPQHF. The DNA for the CDR3 is TGTGCCAGCAGTCCTAGGGACAGGGGGCATCAGCCCCAGCATTTT.

The J gene is TRBJ2-2, the V gene TRBV7-2, with D tentatively TRBD2 (5 bases). The CDR3 runs 13 residues. Trimming left V 5 bases short and J 6 bases short, with 10 bases between. Looked up from germline, CDR1 is SGHTA and CDR2 is FQGNSA. The CDR3 coding sequence is TGTGCCAGCAGCATACAGCGGCCCGGGGAGCTGTTTTTT. Its translation: CASSIQRPGELFF.